This T cell receptor (beta chain) originates from a study of T cell responses to AZD1222 COVID-19 vaccine. About this clone itself: Its antigen is still unknown.

Regarding the study as a whole: Breadth and depth of Spike-specific TCRs rose after two AZD1222 doses. Among vaccine-associated CD4 TCRs, coverage spanned spike, with dominance at 160-218 and 743-854. Sampling that yielded the repertoires occurred only after the peak T cell response. Most donors were white British and more were female, and clonal diversity was possibly underestimated.

The repertoire was sequenced with immunoSEQ multiplex PCR; TCRdb's copy has only in-frame clones and lacks some. The table lists around 140,000 clones, 92% of them singletons. This TCR was recovered from an adult who received the AZD1222 COVID-19 vaccine. Sequenced material: peripheral blood, taken 28 days after the second AZD1222 dose.

The CDR3 DNA reads TGCGCCAGCAGCTTCTGGGGGGATAATGAGCAGTTCTTC. The encoded protein is CASSFWGDNEQFF. The chain combines TRBV5-1 with TRBJ2-1; TRBD2 might be the D (6 bases). The CDR3 is made up of 13 amino acids. V lost 2 bases, J lost 7 bases, and 10 bases lay in between. Germline CDR1 is SGHRS and CDR2 is YFSETQ.